This T cell receptor beta chain comes out of a study of cytomegalovirus exposure and HLA in healthy donors. Unmatched junction bases numbered 10, after V lost 4 bases and J lost 0 bases. The CDR3 has 17 residues. Per the germline V gene, CDR1 is SGHRS and CDR2 is YFSETQ. The primer mix had 60 Vbeta and 13 Jbeta primers. The protocol was immunoSEQ multiplex PCR, while the TCRdb copy is restricted to in-frame clones and leaves out a portion. The repertoire consists of about 120,000 clones, with about three quarters occurring once and the leading ten covering around 3.5%. This sequence joins TRBV5-1 and TRBJ2-1; 7 nucleotides match TRBD2. The clonotype comes from a man aged 25 to 45 in good health and CMV-seronegative. The material sequenced was PBMCs. CDR3 nucleotide sequence: TGCGCCAGCAGCATCCGAGCGGGGACCCACTCCTACAATGAGCAGTTCTTC. This translates into CASSIRAGTHSYNEQFF.